The entry below gives a single T cell receptor beta chain sequence along with its context. These data belong to a study of blood T cell repertoires in COVID-19. On the study more broadly: The United States, Italy and Spain supplied acute and convalescent COVID-19 samples.

In the original analysis: Amplification of reference gene primers was used by the study to estimate nucleated cell counts. Sequenced by immunoSEQ multiplex PCR; TCRdb stores in-frame clones only, minus some. D and trimming come from the DNA, and the V and J calls and clone size come from that table. The sample has roughly 100,000 clones, about 83% seen once. The sample taken for sequencing was peripheral blood. This sequence was found in a man aged 40-55 years with active or convalescent COVID-19.

CDR3 sequence (DNA): TGTGCCAGCAGTTACTCGGGACAGGTTGGCGGGGAGCTGTTTTTT. As protein: CASSYSGQVGGELFF. This chain uses TRBV6-6 with TRBJ2-2; TRBD1 matches 8 bases. With V trimmed by 0 bases and J by 7 bases, 4 bases remained unmatched. The CDR3 totals 15 residues. From germline, CDR1 is MNHNY and CDR2 SVGAGI (reference sequence).